Listed below are T cell receptor beta chains from one sample, sequenced in a study of blood T cell repertoires in COVID-19. Measured with immunoSEQ multiplex PCR; TCRdb has only the in-frame clones, and not every one. Of approximately 250,000 clones listed, roughly 86% were seen once; the top ten hold roughly 8%. The sample comprised peripheral blood. The receptors were sampled from a middle-aged man with active or convalescent COVID-19. CDR3s include the opening cysteine and the closing phenylalanine or tryptophan. The D gene is left open where the match is weak. Size is stated for part of the rows, as once, few or many counts, or as a class when the clone is expanded.

>TRBJ2-5|NA|TRBV7-6|NA|16
TGTGCCAGCAGCTTGAAACTCCAGCGCGAGATGGAGACCCAGTACTTC
CASSLKLQREMETQYF
>TRBJ2-6|NA|TRBV15|NA|16
TGTGCCACCAGCAGACTACAGGACGCCGGGGCCAACGTCCTGACTTTC
CATSRLQDAGANVLTF
>TRBJ2-7|NA|TRBV19|NA|12
TGTGCCAGTATGGGGGGACAGTACGAGCAGTACTTC
CASMGGQYEQYF
>TRBJ2-1|NA|TRBV4-2|NA|18
TGTGCCAGCAGCCAAGTGGGAACGGTGGGCGGGCCCTACAATGAGCAGTTCTTC
CASSQVGTVGGPYNEQFF
>TRBJ1-5|NA|TRBV2|NA|14
TGTGCCAGCAGTTCAGAATACAGCAATCAGCCCCAGCATTTT
CASSSEYSNQPQHF
>TRBJ1-2|NA|TRBV19|NA|13
TGTGCCAGTAGTGAAGCTAAAGTTAATGGCTACACCTTC
CASSEAKVNGYTF
>TRBJ1-1|NA|TRBV7-3|NA|13
TGTGCCAGCAGCAAGACAGGGAACACTGAAGCTTTCTTT
CASSKTGNTEAFF
>TRBJ2-2|NA|TRBV4-1|TRBD2|15
TGCGCCAGCAGACCCCTAGCGGGCCTCGGGGAGGAGCTGTTTTTT
CASRPLAGLGEELFF
>TRBJ1-1|NA|TRBV12-3/TRBV12-4|NA|12
TGTGCCAGCAGCCACAGGGTTACTGAAGCTTTCTTT
CASSHRVTEAFF
>TRBJ1-1|NA|TRBV9|NA|14
TGTGCCAGCAGCGTATCGCCCAGCGTCACTGAAGCTTTCTTT
CASSVSPSVTEAFF
>TRBJ1-3|NA|TRBV27|NA|14
TGTGCCAGCAGTCGGTCTTACTCTGGAAACACCATATATTTT
CASSRSYSGNTIYF
>TRBJ1-1|NA|TRBV5-1|NA|11
TGCGCCAGCAGCTTCGCAGGTGAAGCTTTCTTT
CASSFAGEAFF
>TRBJ1-5|NA|TRBV6-2/TRBV6-3|NA|13
TGTGCCAGCAGTTACACGGGGTTCCAGCCCCAGCATTTT
CASSYTGFQPQHF
>TRBJ2-7|NA|TRBV7-6|TRBD1|15
TGTGCCAGCAGCTACGGGACAGGGGTCACCTACGAGCAGTACTTC
CASSYGTGVTYEQYF
>TRBJ1-2|NA|TRBV27|TRBD1|13
TGTGCCAACAGTTTTCCAGGGGGCTATGGCTACACCTTC
CANSFPGGYGYTF
>TRBJ2-5|NA|TRBV24-1|NA|17
TGTGCCACCAGTGATTTCAGGCCCTCCCTGCTACAAGAGACCCAGTACTTC
CATSDFRPSLLQETQYF
>TRBJ2-7|NA|TRBV5-6|TRBD1|15
TGTGCCAGCAGCAGCGGGACAGGGGATATCTACGAGCAGTACTTC
CASSSGTGDIYEQYF
>TRBJ1-4|NA|TRBV7-6|NA|15
TGTGCCAGCAGCTTAGCGGCGGGTGTGGGCGAAAAACTGTTTTTT
CASSLAAGVGEKLFF
>TRBJ2-2|NA|TRBV9|NA|17
TGTGCCAGCAGCGCGCGTCTGTCCGTCGCGAACACCGGGGAGCTGTTTTTT
CASSARLSVANTGELFF
>TRBJ2-1|NA|TRBV19|TRBD2|13
TGTGCCAGCGTACTAGCGGCCATCAATGAGCAGTTCTTC
CASVLAAINEQFF
>TRBJ2-1|NA|TRBV3-1/TRBV3-2|TRBD1|13
TGTGCCAGCAGCCTACAGGGGGTCAATGAGCAGTTCTTC
CASSLQGVNEQFF
>TRBJ1-4|NA|TRBV2|NA|15
TGTGCCAGCAGTAGAGAGACAGTTGGTAATGAAAAACTGTTTTTT
CASSRETVGNEKLFF
>TRBJ2-2|NA|TRBV2|NA|15
TGTGCCAGCAGTCGGACAGAGGCGAACACCGGGGAGCTGTTTTTT
CASSRTEANTGELFF
>TRBJ2-1|NA|TRBV5-1|NA|18
TGCGCCAGCAGCCTCCAGCCTTACCGAACTACCTCCTACAATGAGCAGTTCTTC
CASSLQPYRTTSYNEQFF
>TRBJ1-2|NA|TRBV30|TRBD1|12
TGTGCCTGGACAGGGGGCAACTATGGCTACACCTTC
CAWTGGNYGYTF
>TRBJ2-3|few|TRBV12-3/TRBV12-4|NA|13
TGTGCCAGCAAGTCTAGGAGAGGAGATACGCAGTATTTT
CASKSRRGDTQYF
>TRBJ2-1|NA|TRBV19|TRBD2|14
TGTGCCACCTCACCTTGGACTAGTGGTAATGAGCAGTTCTTC
CATSPWTSGNEQFF
>TRBJ1-5|NA|TRBV27|TRBD1|13
TGTGCCAGCAGCGGACAGGGACCTCAGCCCCAGCATTTT
CASSGQGPQPQHF
>TRBJ1-2|NA|TRBV30|NA|11
TGTGCCTGGAGTCAACTCGGGGGGTACACCTTC
CAWSQLGGYTF
>TRBJ1-3|NA|TRBV11-3|TRBD1|17
TGTGCCAGCAGTGATCGGGGACAGGCAATCTCTGGAAACACCATATATTTT
CASSDRGQAISGNTIYF
>TRBJ2-7|NA|TRBV19|NA|16
TGTGCCAGTAGTATAGATCGGGAGCGTAGCTCCTACGAGCAGTACTTC
CASSIDRERSSYEQYF
>TRBJ2-2|NA|TRBV7-6|TRBD2|17
TGTGCCAGCAGCTCCACCCGCGGGGGGGCGAACACCGGGGAGCTGTTTTTT
CASSSTRGGANTGELFF
>TRBJ2-2|NA|TRBV13|TRBD2|15
TGTGCCAGCCGACGGACTAGCGGGGGGGACGGGGAGCTGTTTTTT
CASRRTSGGDGELFF
>TRBJ1-2|NA|TRBV5-6|TRBD1|15
TGTGCCAGCAGCTTGGTTGGGACAGGGGTGGCGGGCTACACCTTC
CASSLVGTGVAGYTF
>TRBJ1-5|once|TRBV28|NA|14
TGTGCCAGCAGTTTAGGTGGCGGAGGGAAGCCCCAGCATTTT
CASSLGGGGKPQHF
>TRBJ1-1|once|TRBV28|TRBD1|15
TGTGCCAGCAGTCCTGGGGACAGGGAATACACTGAAGCTTTCTTT
CASSPGDREYTEAFF
>TRBJ1-5|NA|TRBV19|NA|14
TGTGCCAGTAGTATCCAGTATAGCAATCAGCCCCAGCATTTT
CASSIQYSNQPQHF
>TRBJ1-3|NA|TRBV5-4|NA|15
TGTGCCAGCAGCAACGGACAGTTGCGGGGAAACACCATATATTTT
CASSNGQLRGNTIYF
>TRBJ1-1|few|TRBV19|NA|13
TGTGCCAGTAGTATCGGGGAGAACACTGAAGCTTTCTTT
CASSIGENTEAFF
>TRBJ2-2|NA|TRBV3-1/TRBV3-2|TRBD2|17
TGTGCCAGCAGCCAAGATTTTGCTAGCGGGAGAGGCGGGGAGCTGTTTTTT
CASSQDFASGRGGELFF
>TRBJ1-2|NA|TRBV24-1|TRBD1|15
TGTGCCACCAGTGATTCGACCAGGGGGGAGTATGGCTACACCTTC
CATSDSTRGEYGYTF
>TRBJ2-2|NA|TRBV5-4|TRBD2|17
TGTGCCAGCAGCATGACTAGCGGGGGAGGGAACACCGGGGAGCTGTTTTTT
CASSMTSGGGNTGELFF
>TRBJ2-5|NA|TRBV7-9|NA|12
TGTGCCAGCAGCCAGACTCAAGAGACCCAGTACTTC
CASSQTQETQYF
>TRBJ2-3|NA|TRBV2|TRBD2|15
TGTGCCAGCATCGGGACTAGCGGTACCACAGATACGCAGTATTTT
CASIGTSGTTDTQYF
>TRBJ1-2|NA|TRBV24-1|TRBD1|14
TGTGCCACCAGTGATACGGACAGGGAGGGTGGCTACACCTTC
CATSDTDREGGYTF
>TRBJ2-1|NA|TRBV5-6|NA|14
TGTGCCAGCAGCTTCGGAGACTCCTACAATGAGCAGTTCTTC
CASSFGDSYNEQFF
>TRBJ2-1|NA|TRBV4-1|TRBD1|16
TGCGCCAGCAGCCAAGATTGGGCAGGGGGTTACAATGAGCAGTTCTTC
CASSQDWAGGYNEQFF
>TRBJ2-7|NA|TRBV6-5|NA|14
TGTGCCAGCAGTAAGTTAGACGGGTCCTACGAGCAGTACTTC
CASSKLDGSYEQYF
>TRBJ2-1|NA|TRBV24-1|NA|15
TGTGCCACCAGTGATTTAACAGGGTCCGGTAATGAGCAGTTCTTC
CATSDLTGSGNEQFF
>TRBJ2-1|NA|TRBV3-1/TRBV3-2|TRBD2|15
TGTGCCAGCAGCCAAGGGACTAGCGCCTACAATGAGCAGTTCTTC
CASSQGTSAYNEQFF
>TRBJ2-7|NA|TRBV30|NA|12
TGTGCCTGGAGGGCAGGGGTCTACGAGCAGTACTTC
CAWRAGVYEQYF
>TRBJ2-2|NA|TRBV9|TRBD1|16
TGTGCCAGCAGCCCGCGGACAGGGGGAAACACCGGGGAGCTGTTTTTT
CASSPRTGGNTGELFF
>TRBJ1-4|NA|TRBV2|TRBD1|14
TGTGCCAGCAGTCTTCAGGGGGCTTCTGGAAAACTGTTTTTT
CASSLQGASGKLFF
>TRBJ1-5|NA|TRBV2|NA|14
TGTGCCAGCGGGAGCGAGATGGGCAATCAGCCCCAGCATTTT
CASGSEMGNQPQHF
>TRBJ1-1|NA|TRBV4-1|TRBD1|14
TGCGCCAGCAGCCGGGACAGGGCAAACACTGAAGCTTTCTTT
CASSRDRANTEAFF
>TRBJ1-2|once|TRBV28|NA|12
TGTGCCAGCAGTCCTTTTCGGGATGGCTACACCTTC
CASSPFRDGYTF
>TRBJ1-1|once|TRBV21-1|NA|12
TGTGCCAGCAGCAAACAGTCTGCTGAAGCTTTCTTT
CASSKQSAEAFF
>TRBJ2-5|NA|TRBV5-1|NA|16
TGCGCCAGCAGCTTTGTCCCGGGTTCACTGCAATTAGCGCCGTACTTC
CASSFVPGSLQLAPYF
>TRBJ1-5|NA|TRBV12-3/TRBV12-4|NA|13
TGTGCCAGCAGTTTGATTGTTCGGGTACCCCAGCATTTT
CASSLIVRVPQHF
>TRBJ1-1|once|TRBV6-1|NA|13
TGTGCCAGCAGTGAACAGAAAAACACTGAAGCTTTCTTT
CASSEQKNTEAFF